Sequencing of this T cell receptor beta chain was carried out in a study of CD8 T cells in Susac syndrome. The RNA input was roughly 0.45 to 1 ug, and it was reverse transcribed with random hexamers. The authors amplified TCR beta CDR3 across 54 Vbeta and 13 Jbeta using immunoSEQ multiplex PCR. TCRdb reprocessed the immunoSEQ multiplex PCR reads with MiXCR, giving one entry per CDR3 protein. This sample yields some 160,000 distinct CDR3 sequences, of which 95% are seen a single time; over 0.075% belongs to the top ten. This clonotype was picked up a small number of times. Its cognate antigen is unknown. The CDR3 is 13 residues long. V was trimmed by 8 bases and J by 4 bases, leaving 9 bases between them. Germline V gene sequence: CDR1 SGHTA, CDR2 FQGTGA. Study-level findings and limits: That the number of individuals in its TCR sequencing and HLA analysis was relatively small was acknowledged by the study.

The chain couples TRBV7-3 to TRBJ2-6; a weak D match, TRBD1 (5 bases). The clonotype was recovered from a human donor with Susac syndrome. Sequencing input: CD4+ T cells from PBMCs. The CDR3 DNA reads as TGTGCCAGCTCCTCAGGGGGGGCCAACGTCCTGACTTTC. Amino acids: CASSSGGANVLTF. The variable domain in full, completed from reference TRBV7-3 and TRBJ2-6, reads GAGVSQTPSNKVTEKGKYVELRCDPISGHTALYWYRQSLGQGPEFLIYFQGTGAADDSGLPNDRFFAVRPEGSVSTLKIQRTERGDSAVYLCASSSGGANVLTFGAGSRLTVL.